A selection of T cell receptor beta chains follows, all from one sample in a study of control samples from healthy donors and cancer patients. Assay: immunoSEQ multiplex PCR; the TCRdb copy retains only in-frame clones and omits some. This sample yields about 160,000 clones, of which roughly 89% are seen a single time; about 12% belongs to the top ten. Sequencing input: blood. Every receptor here comes from a man aged 30 to 45 in good health. Each CDR3 is given with its conserved first and last residue. D genes are given only for firm matches. Part of the rows lack a size; the others show once, few, many or a class for expanded clones.

NA	TRBV11-1	TRBJ1-1	11	NA	TGTGCCAGCAGCCATATCAATGAAGCTTTCTTT	CASSHINEAFF
TRBD1	TRBV7-9	TRBJ1-1	12	NA	TGTGCCAGCAGCCTGCAGGGGGCAACTGCTTTCTTT	CASSLQGATAFF
NA	TRBV6-1	TRBJ1-2	13	NA	TGTGCCAGCAGTGGAGCCGGGGGCTATGGCTACACCTTC	CASSGAGGYGYTF
NA	TRBV28	TRBJ1-1	11	NA	TGTGCCAGCAGTTCCAGCTTTGAAGCTTTCTTT	CASSSSFEAFF
TRBD1	TRBV18	TRBJ1-5	16	NA	TGTGCCAGCTCGCCAGCGGGGGGGACAGGCAATCAGCCCCAGCATTTT	CASSPAGGTGNQPQHF
NA	TRBV18	TRBJ1-2	14	NA	TGTGCCAGCTCGCCTAAAGTAGGAGTAGGAGGCTACACCTTC	CASSPKVGVGGYTF
NA	TRBV19	TRBJ1-3	14	NA	TGTGCCAGTAGCTCACACAGCTCTGGAAACACCATATATTTT	CASSSHSSGNTIYF
NA	TRBV18	TRBJ2-3	15	NA	TGTGCCAGCTCGCCCCTCAATGGAAACACAGATACGCAGTATTTT	CASSPLNGNTDTQYF
TRBD2	TRBV6-6	TRBJ2-1	14	NA	TGTGCCAGCATAGCGGCTAGCGGGAGAGGGGAGCAGTTCTTC	CASIAASGRGEQFF
TRBD1	TRBV3-1/TRBV3-2	TRBJ1-3	15	NA	TGTGCCAGCAGCCAAGAAAGGACAGGAGGAAACACCATATATTTT	CASSQERTGGNTIYF
NA	TRBV18	TRBJ2-7	14	NA	TGTGCCAGCTCATTACAGCGGCCCAACTACGAGCAGTACTTC	CASSLQRPNYEQYF
NA	TRBV7-2	TRBJ1-6	15	once	TGTGCCAGCAGCTTAAGGATTGGGGCTCGATCACCCCTCCACTTT	CASSLRIGARSPLHF
TRBD1	TRBV28	TRBJ1-6	12	NA	TGTGCCAGCCTTGGACAGGATTCACCCCTCCACTTT	CASLGQDSPLHF
NA	TRBV29-1	TRBJ2-1	9	NA	TGCAGCGTTGAAAGGTGGCAGTTCTTC	CSVERWQFF
TRBD2	TRBV9	TRBJ2-1	15	NA	TGTGCCAGCAGCCCCCGGACTAGCGGGAGCCAGGAGCAGTTCTTC	CASSPRTSGSQEQFF
TRBD2	TRBV7-9	TRBJ2-3	16	NA	TGTGCCAGCAGCTCCTCTAGCGGGGGTAACACAGATACGCAGTATTTT	CASSSSSGGNTDTQYF
NA	TRBV28	TRBJ1-6	12	NA	TGTGCCAGTGGATCCCAGTATTCACCCCTCCACTTT	CASGSQYSPLHF
TRBD1	TRBV19	TRBJ1-5	14	NA	TGTGCCAGTAGTTCCGGGACAGGTCATCAGCCCCAGCATTTT	CASSSGTGHQPQHF
NA	TRBV7-3	TRBJ2-5	13	NA	TGTGCCAGCAGCTTAACTTTCTCGGAGACCCAGTACTTC	CASSLTFSETQYF
NA	TRBV15	TRBJ1-4	15	NA	TGTGCCACCAGCAGAGATGGCCGGAATAATGAAAAACTGTTTTTT	CATSRDGRNNEKLFF
NA	TRBV30	TRBJ2-7	11	NA	TGTGCCTGGAGAACGTCCTACGAGCAGTACTTC	CAWRTSYEQYF
NA	TRBV19	TRBJ2-2	17	NA	TGTGCCAGTAGTATATGGGTTATAGTGGGGGACACCGGGGAGCTGTTTTTT	CASSIWVIVGDTGELFF
NA	TRBV7-9	TRBJ1-4	14	NA	TGTGCCAGCAGTCTTAGGGGCAGCCTGGAAAAACTGTTTTTT	CASSLRGSLEKLFF
TRBD1	TRBV10-3	TRBJ2-5	15	NA	TGTGCCATCACCGCGGGGGACAGGGGGATCGAGACCCAGTACTTC	CAITAGDRGIETQYF
NA	TRBV7-2	TRBJ1-5	15	once	TGTGCCAGCAGCTTAGCCCCAGCCCTGAATCAGCCCCAGCATTTT	CASSLAPALNQPQHF
NA	TRBV18	TRBJ2-2	15	NA	TGTGCCAGCTCACCTACAGGGTCGAACACCGGGGAGCTGTTTTTT	CASSPTGSNTGELFF
NA	TRBV19	TRBJ2-2	13	NA	TGTGCCAGTAGTGCAGGGAGGACCGGGGAGCTGTTTTTT	CASSAGRTGELFF
NA	TRBV19	TRBJ1-6	14	NA	TGTGCCAGTAGTATAACCCCAAGGCAATCACCCCTCCACTTT	CASSITPRQSPLHF
NA	TRBV21-1	TRBJ1-5	19	NA	TGTGCCAGCAGCAAAGATGGTATGGCGTCTACAGCTAGCAATCAGCCCCAGCATTTT	CASSKDGMASTASNQPQHF
NA	TRBV18	TRBJ1-3	15	NA	TGTGCCAGCTCACCGCAAGGGATAGCGGGAAACACCATATATTTT	CASSPQGIAGNTIYF
TRBD1	TRBV18	TRBJ2-7	15	NA	TGTGCCAGCTCACCGGGACAGAGTGCGGCCTACGAGCAGTACTTC	CASSPGQSAAYEQYF
TRBD2	TRBV11-2	TRBJ2-3	16	NA	TGTGCCAGCAGCTTAGGGGGAGGGAGAAGCACAGATACGCAGTATTTT	CASSLGGGRSTDTQYF
NA	TRBV7-3	TRBJ2-1	13	NA	TGTGCCAGCAGCCAACCTCCACGGGATGAGCAGTTCTTC	CASSQPPRDEQFF
NA	TRBV18	TRBJ2-2	10	NA	TGTGCCAGCTCTACCGGGGAGCTGTTTTTT	CASSTGELFF
TRBD1	TRBV7-9	TRBJ1-1	13	NA	TGTGCCAGCAGCTTACAGGGGGGAACTGAAGCTTTCTTT	CASSLQGGTEAFF
TRBD1	TRBV3-1/TRBV3-2	TRBJ2-7	14	once	TGTGCCAGCAGCCCCCGGGACAGGGATAACGAGCAGTACTTC	CASSPRDRDNEQYF
TRBD2	TRBV9	TRBJ2-7	15	NA	TGTGCCAGCAGCGTAGAGGGGACTAGCAAATACGAGCAGTACTTC	CASSVEGTSKYEQYF
NA	TRBV9	TRBJ1-2	12	NA	TGTGCCAGCACGAGGGAAGGGTATGGCTACACCTTC	CASTREGYGYTF
NA	TRBV28	TRBJ2-2	13	once	TGTGCCAGCACCCAATCTGGGGGTTTAGAGCTGTTTTTT	CASTQSGGLELFF
NA	TRBV4-1	TRBJ1-4	14	NA	TGCGCCAGCAGCCAGAGAGACAGCAATGAAAAACTGTTTTTT	CASSQRDSNEKLFF
NA	TRBV7-3	TRBJ2-3	14	NA	TGTGCCAGCAGCTTAGCCGGGATTGGCGATACGCAGTATTTT	CASSLAGIGDTQYF
TRBD1	TRBV6-1	TRBJ1-2	17	NA	TGTGCCAGCAGTGCCTCCCAAACAGGGGACAGCGGCTATGGCTACACCTTC	CASSASQTGDSGYGYTF
TRBD2	TRBV14	TRBJ2-3	16	NA	TGTGCCAGCAGCCTCTGGGGAGGGCCCAGCACAGATACGCAGTATTTT	CASSLWGGPSTDTQYF
NA	TRBV9	TRBJ2-1	15	once	TGTGCCAGCAGCGCGACGAGGGAGATGGAGAATGAGCAGTTCTTC	CASSATREMENEQFF
NA	TRBV2	TRBJ1-1	12	few	TGTGCCAGCCGCCAGTTGAGTCCTGAAGCTTTCTTT	CASRQLSPEAFF
TRBD1	TRBV7-9	TRBJ2-7	15	NA	TGTGCCAGCAGCTTTACGACAGGGGGGCCCTACGAGCAGTACTTC	CASSFTTGGPYEQYF
TRBD2	TRBV7-2	TRBJ2-7	16	NA	TGTGCCAGCAGTTTATGGGGTTCGGGAGGGACCTACGAGCAGTACTTC	CASSLWGSGGTYEQYF
TRBD2	TRBV24-1	TRBJ2-1	15	once	TGTGCCACCAGTGATTTCGGCGGGAGTATCAATGAGCAGTTCTTC	CATSDFGGSINEQFF
NA	TRBV11-2	TRBJ2-2	14	NA	TGTGCCAGCAGCTTTGGGGTGCCCACCGGGGAGCTGTTTTTT	CASSFGVPTGELFF
TRBD2	TRBV4-1	TRBJ2-1	18	NA	TGCGCCAGCAGCCCCAGGTGGGGACAGCGGGGGGGGTACAATGAGCAGTTCTTC	CASSPRWGQRGGYNEQFF
TRBD1	TRBV5-1	TRBJ2-1	15	NA	TGCGCCAGCAGTTATAGGACAGGTCGGTTTGACGAGCAGTTCTTC	CASSYRTGRFDEQFF
NA	TRBV28	TRBJ2-2	19	NA	TGTGCCAGCAGCTCCCGGGGAGGACTAATCCCCCTAAACACCGGGGAGCTGTTTTTT	CASSSRGGLIPLNTGELFF
NA	TRBV28	TRBJ1-2	12	NA	TGTGCCAGCAGTCCTACAGAGAGGGGCTACACCTTC	CASSPTERGYTF
NA	TRBV6-6	TRBJ2-2	14	NA	TGTGCCAGCAGTTACTCGAAAAACACCGGGGAGCTGTTTTTT	CASSYSKNTGELFF